The rows below give T cell receptor beta chains drawn from one sample of a study of OX40 agonist ivuxolimab in advanced cancers. Only in-frame clones appear in the TCRdb table, and some are missing; sequencing was by immunoSEQ multiplex PCR. The sample contains 40,000 to 45,000 clones, around three quarters of which appear only once. Sequencing used CD4+ or CD8+ T cells sorted from blood, obtained in a trial of the OX40 agonist ivuxolimab. These receptors were collected from an adult with an advanced solid tumor such as melanoma, head and neck, liver or kidney cancer. CDR3s include the opening cysteine and the closing phenylalanine or tryptophan. The order of the fields is J gene, V gene, D gene, CDR3 protein. The D gene is left open where the match is weak.

>-|TRBV6-1|-
CASRDSYEQYF
>TRBJ2-7|TRBV19|-
CASTPRAGWSSYEQYF
>TRBJ2-6|TRBV7-8|-
CASSLAWVTGSGANVLTF
>TRBJ2-7|TRBV7-2|-
CASSFRGGLSKQYF
>TRBJ2-7|TRBV9|-
CASSVGPLVEEQYF
>TRBJ2-5|TRBV19|-
CASNDGGGQETQYF
>TRBJ2-1|TRBV2|TRBD2
CASSGLAGGGDEQFF
>TRBJ1-5|TRBV27|-
CASSLKLPYSNQPQHF
>TRBJ2-3|TRBV19|-
CASSRGLLAVDTQYF
>TRBJ2-2|TRBV7-2|-
CASSLGPGFTGELFF
>TRBJ2-1|TRBV7-3|TRBD2
CASSPGTSGRHEQFF
>TRBJ2-7|TRBV7-7|TRBD2
CASSTPGGEQYF
>TRBJ2-5|TRBV5-1|-
CASSSVQETQYF
>TRBJ2-1|TRBV6-1|-
CASSEVGGRNEQFF
>TRBJ2-3|TRBV5-1|-
CASSLGLVTDTQYF
>TRBJ2-5|TRBV6-5|-
CASSGARGETQYF
>TRBJ2-7|TRBV7-2|TRBD2
CASKASGRLGEQYF
>TRBJ2-3|TRBV19|-
CASSRGAGSDTQYF
>TRBJ1-1|TRBV29-1|-
CSAQAGPNTEAFF
>TRBJ1-3|TRBV5-1|-
CASSLAGGSGNTIYF
>TRBJ1-1|TRBV4-1|-
CASSQPGNTEAFF
>TRBJ1-1|TRBV28|TRBD1
CASSLGGGQVVEAFF
>TRBJ1-6|TRBV19|-
CASSIREGSPLHF
>TRBJ2-7|TRBV7-2|-
CASSPERQASSYEQYF
>TRBJ2-7|TRBV6-5|-
CASSSQGHFYEQYF
>TRBJ2-1|TRBV7-6|TRBD2
CASSLGGSYNEQFF
>TRBJ1-1|TRBV2|-
CASSESGGHPQAFF
>TRBJ1-5|TRBV5-8|-
CASSPPGPGGIVNQPQHF
>TRBJ2-5|TRBV29-1|TRBD1
CSVGTGLVDQETQYF
>TRBJ2-7|TRBV30|TRBD2
CASPGLAGGEQYF
>TRBJ1-3|TRBV4-1|-
CASSKGYGNTIYF
>TRBJ2-5|TRBV6-6|-
CASSSDPGAETQYF
>TRBJ1-2|TRBV7-2|TRBD1
CASSSQGMGGYTF
>TRBJ2-7|TRBV4-1|TRBD2
CASSQARAQVGRASYEQYF
>TRBJ2-5|TRBV7-2|-
CASSRDQPQETQYF
>TRBJ2-5|TRBV4-3|-
CASSQVKGLETQYF
>TRBJ1-5|TRBV7-9|TRBD1
CASSVDRVVQPQHF
>TRBJ2-7|TRBV5-1|TRBD1
CASSSGRQGFSFEQYF
>TRBJ1-3|TRBV30|-
CAWRGFSGNTIYF
>TRBJ2-3|TRBV2|TRBD1
CASSDRGRTDTQYF
>TRBJ2-3|TRBV5-4|-
CASSLRGGGTDTQYF
>TRBJ2-7|TRBV14|-
CASSQASWGSYEQYF
>TRBJ2-5|TRBV7-2|TRBD2
CASSSQLGPGGAQYF
>TRBJ1-5|TRBV4-1|-
CASSQPGGNQPQHF
>TRBJ2-5|TRBV10-3|TRBD1
CASHRGVQETQYF